The 20 T cell receptor beta chains in this list originate from one sample, sequenced in a study of graft-versus-host responses after intestinal transplantation. These receptors' targets are unknown. Assay used: immunoSEQ multiplex PCR; TCRdb lists only in-frame clones, some missing. The repertoire holds about 130,000 clones, around 90% seen once, with about 0.18% in the top ten. Sequenced here: unstimulated CD4+ T cells sorted from spleen or lymph node cells, sampled before intestinal transplant. The receptors stem from a human donor who received an intestinal transplant.

V usage is TRBV10-1 and J usage is TRBJ2-7, with 8 bases lining up with TRBD2. Trimming took 8 bases from V and 3 from J; bases not matched to a gene: 6. From germline, CDR1 is WNHNN and CDR2 SYGVQD (reference sequence). The CDR3 has 13 residues. The DNA for the CDR3 is TGCGCCAGCGGTCGGAGCGGGAGCTACGAGCAGTACTTC. Protein product: CASGRSGSYEQYF.

The chain joins TRBV27 to TRBJ1-2; the D gene is possibly TRBD1 (5 bases). This CDR3 spans 14 amino acids. Trimming pared 4 bases from V and 1 base from J, leaving 10 bases between. Germline V gene sequence: CDR1 MNHEY, CDR2 SMNVEV (reference sequence). The CDR3 loop is CASSYVGGNYGYTF. The CDR3 DNA reads as TGTGCCAGCAGTTATGTCGGGGGTAACTATGGCTACACCTTC.

The rearrangement uses TRBV4-2 and TRBJ2-2; 7 positions match TRBD1. The germline gives CDR1 LGHNA, CDR2 YNFKEQ. CDR3 size: 16 residues. V shed 0 bases, J shed 4 bases, and the junction held 5 bases outside the gene matches. The CDR3 region has the DNA TGTGCCAGCAGCCAAGATAAGGGGGCTGGCACCGGGGAGCTGTTTTTT. Its protein is CASSQDKGAGTGELFF.

This chain links TRBV6-4 with TRBJ2-1, with 13 bases that match TRBD2. Germline CDR1 MRHNA, CDR2 SNTAGT. This CDR3 is built from 15 residues. Unmatched junction bases numbered 9, after V lost 8 bases and J lost 8 bases. This CDR3 reads CASYATSGRTDEQFF. Written as DNA, the CDR3 is TGTGCCAGCTACGCGACTAGCGGGAGGACCGATGAGCAGTTCTTC.

The chain has TRBV5-1 and TRBJ2-2; D is perhaps TRBD2 (6 bases). CDR1 SGHRS and CDR2 YFSETQ come from the germline V gene. The V end lost 0 bases, the J end lost 1 base, and 13 bases lay between the germline ends. This CDR3 is 17 amino acids long. The CDR3 spells CASSLGAGPRNTGELFF. The CDR3 DNA reads TGCGCCAGCAGCTTGGGGGCGGGACCGAGGAACACCGGGGAGCTGTTTTTT.

The rearrangement uses TRBV27 and TRBJ1-5; tentatively, D is TRBD1 (6 bases). The CDR3 consists of 14 residues. Deletions cut 3 bases from V and 5 bases from J, with 11 bases between. Germline V CDR1 and CDR2: MNHEY, SMNVEV (reference sequence). This CDR3 reads CASSFTGMDQPQHF. CDR3 bases: TGTGCCAGCAGTTTTACAGGGATGGATCAGCCCCAGCATTTT.

The count of this clone is one. The chain joins TRBV27 to TRBJ1-4; 9 bases fit TRBD1. The CDR3 consists of 19 residues. Per the germline V gene, CDR1 is MNHEY and CDR2 is SMNVEV (reference sequence). The V gene end was trimmed by 5 bases and the J gene end by 6 bases; junction bases not matched to a gene: 19. CDR3 bases: TGTGCCAGCAGTCAGTCGGGGACAGGGCGGGGCGGGATATATGAAAAACTGTTTTTT. Protein: CASSQSGTGRGGIYEKLFF.

The chain uses TRBV29-1 and TRBJ1-3; no clear D gene. Trimming left V 5 bases short and J 4 bases short, with 9 bases between. This CDR3 has 12 residues. The V gene's germline CDR1 is SQVTM and CDR2 ANQGSEA. CDR3 loop: CSVYGWGNTIYF. The CDR3 bases are TGCAGCGTTTATGGGTGGGGAAACACCATATATTTT.

V usage is TRBV6-5 and J usage is TRBJ2-7, with TRBD1 as a possible D gene (6 bases). Germline V gene data show CDR1 as MNHEY and CDR2 as SVGAGI. V dropped 3 bases and J dropped 8 bases, with 8 bases sitting between them. The CDR3 is made up of 11 amino acids. CDR3 bases: TGTGCCAGCAGTTATGACAGGAAGCAGTACTTC. Its translation: CASSYDRKQYF.

The V gene is TRBV29-1, the J gene TRBJ2-1, with D tentatively TRBD1 (5 bases). This CDR3 spans 13 amino acids. The germline V gene encodes CDR1 SQVTM and CDR2 ANQGSEA. V shed 5 bases and J shed 6 bases, with 14 bases lying between them. The CDR3 is CSVRNRTGNEQFF. DNA for the CDR3: TGCAGCGTTCGGAACAGAACAGGCAATGAGCAGTTCTTC.

In its sample, this clone was seen a few times. The genes are TRBV6-1 and TRBJ1-5; 7 bases fit TRBD1. V trimming: 4 bases; J trimming: 0 bases; junction bases outside the gene matches: 6. Per the germline V gene, CDR1 is MNHNS and CDR2 is SASEGT. CDR3 size: 16 residues. The CDR3 DNA reads as TGTGCCAGCAGTGGGATAGACAGGGATAGCAATCAGCCCCAGCATTTT. Translating gives CASSGIDRDSNQPQHF.

This rearrangement joins TRBV5-4 to TRBJ1-1, with D possibly TRBD1 on 5 matching bases. Per the germline V gene, CDR1 is SGHNT and CDR2 is YYREEE (reference sequence). V lost 1 base to trimming and J lost 1 base, with 8 bases between them. CDR3 length: 14 residues. CDR3 region: CASSLWGGNTEAFF. Written as DNA, the CDR3 is TGTGCCAGCAGCTTGTGGGGCGGGAACACTGAAGCTTTCTTT.

The chain uses TRBV15 and TRBJ2-2; D gene ambiguous. The CDR3 spans 14 residues. Trimming shortened V by 0 bases and J by 6 bases, and 8 bases separated the two germline ends. Germline loops: CDR1 LNHNV, CDR2 YYDKDF (reference sequence). The CDR3 loop is CATSRETIAGELFF. The CDR3, as DNA: TGTGCCACCAGCAGAGAAACGATCGCCGGGGAGCTGTTTTTT.

The chain is built from TRBV5-4 and TRBJ2-7, with D maybe TRBD1 (5 bases). Germline V gene lookup returns CDR1 SGHNT and CDR2 YYREEE (reference sequence). V was trimmed by 3 bases and J by 1 base, leaving 8 bases between them. The CDR3 runs to 13 residues. CDR3 sequence reads: CASSSQVSYEQYF. CDR3 in DNA: TGTGCCAGCAGCTCACAGGTATCCTACGAGCAGTACTTC.

The chain combines TRBV4-1 with TRBJ2-5, with 9 nucleotides matching TRBD2. The V gene end was trimmed by 4 bases and the J gene end by 5 bases; junction bases not matched to a gene: 14. CDR1 and CDR2 from the germline V gene are MGHRA and YSYEKL. This CDR3 has 17 amino acids. The CDR3 protein is CASSPNPGTSWVETQYF. In DNA, the CDR3 is TGCGCCAGCAGCCCGAACCCCGGGACTAGCTGGGTGGAGACCCAGTACTTC.

The table lists this clone with a count of one. V gene TRBV7-3 combines with J gene TRBJ2-1, with D perhaps TRBD2 (7 bases). The CDR3 covers 18 residues. The V and J ends lost 6 bases and 0 bases respectively, with 21 bases between them. The germline gives CDR1 SGHTA, CDR2 FQGTGA. The CDR3 protein is CASSFYGRGSGSYNEQFF. The DNA for the CDR3 is TGTGCCAGCAGTTTTTATGGGAGGGGGAGTGGCTCCTACAATGAGCAGTTCTTC.

The chain carries TRBV28 and TRBJ2-2; 7 bases fit TRBD1. This CDR3 is 15 amino acids long. The V gene end was trimmed by 6 bases and the J gene end by 2 bases; junction bases not matched to a gene: 6. Looked up from germline, CDR1 is MDHEN and CDR2 is SYDVKM. This CDR3 is CASRTGQHNTGELFF. CDR3 sequence (DNA): TGTGCCAGCAGAACGGGACAGCACAACACCGGGGAGCTGTTTTTT. The whole variable domain, filled in from reference TRBV28 and TRBJ2-2, reads DVKVTQSSRYLVKRTGEKVFLECVQDMDHENMFWYRQDPGLGLRLIYFSYDVKMKEKGDIPEGYSVSREKKERFSLILESASTNQTSMYLCASRTGQHNTGELFFGEGSRLTVL.

The chain has TRBV27 and TRBJ1-5; TRBD1 is a possible D gene (6 bases). Germline lookup yields CDR1 MNHEY and CDR2 SMNVEV (reference sequence). This CDR3 has 15 residues. Between the trimmed V and J ends, which lost 7 bases and 0 bases, there was a span of 13 bases. CDR3 protein: CASKGGQYSNQPQHF. As DNA, the CDR3 is TGTGCCAGCAAGGGGGGACAATATAGCAATCAGCCCCAGCATTTT.

V is TRBV4-3 and J is TRBJ1-2; 7 bases agree with TRBD1. The CDR3 is 15 residues long. Germline CDR1 LGHNA, CDR2 YSLEER. V lost 0 bases, J lost 5 bases, and 6 bases stayed unmatched. The CDR3 nucleotides are TGCGCCAGCAGCCAAGATTCACAGGGGAGATATGGCTACACCTTC. Protein product: CASSQDSQGRYGYTF.

This chain joins TRBV15 and TRBJ1-5; the D gene is possibly TRBD1 (5 bases). Trimming removed 0 bases from V and 2 bases from J, with 20 bases in between. This CDR3 has 19 amino acids. The V gene's germline CDR1 is LNHNV and CDR2 YYDKDF (reference sequence). CDR3 protein: CATSRDLTRDVGGNQPQHF. The CDR3 region has the DNA TGTGCCACCAGCAGAGATCTCACCCGGGACGTGGGTGGCAATCAGCCCCAGCATTTT.